The T cell receptor (beta chain) under discussion was sequenced for a study of OX40 agonist ivuxolimab in advanced cancers. Study-wide results and limits: Researchers report that CD8+ T cells had, on average, more expanded clones than CD4+. The study did not work out the antigen specificity of the expanded peripheral T cells.

Prior autoimmune disease or systemic immunosuppression barred patients. CDR3 length: 13 amino acids. V lost 4 bases and J lost 4, with 7 bases in between. CDR1 SGHTA and CDR2 FQGTGA come from the germline V gene. The assay was immunoSEQ multiplex PCR, and TCRdb's table has in-frame clones only and misses some. Here the sample spans 45,000 to 50,000 clones, about 87% being singletons. Points on this clone: As yet, its antigen is unknown.

This clonotype was sampled from an adult with an advanced solid tumor such as melanoma, head and neck, liver or kidney cancer. The rearrangement links TRBV7-3 to TRBJ1-4, with D possibly matching TRBD1 (5 bases). The source material was CD4+ or CD8+ T cells sorted from blood, sampled in a trial of the OX40 agonist ivuxolimab. Here the CDR3 DNA reads TGTGCCAGCAGCTCCGACAGTAATGAAAAACTGTTTTTT. This codes for CASSSDSNEKLFF.